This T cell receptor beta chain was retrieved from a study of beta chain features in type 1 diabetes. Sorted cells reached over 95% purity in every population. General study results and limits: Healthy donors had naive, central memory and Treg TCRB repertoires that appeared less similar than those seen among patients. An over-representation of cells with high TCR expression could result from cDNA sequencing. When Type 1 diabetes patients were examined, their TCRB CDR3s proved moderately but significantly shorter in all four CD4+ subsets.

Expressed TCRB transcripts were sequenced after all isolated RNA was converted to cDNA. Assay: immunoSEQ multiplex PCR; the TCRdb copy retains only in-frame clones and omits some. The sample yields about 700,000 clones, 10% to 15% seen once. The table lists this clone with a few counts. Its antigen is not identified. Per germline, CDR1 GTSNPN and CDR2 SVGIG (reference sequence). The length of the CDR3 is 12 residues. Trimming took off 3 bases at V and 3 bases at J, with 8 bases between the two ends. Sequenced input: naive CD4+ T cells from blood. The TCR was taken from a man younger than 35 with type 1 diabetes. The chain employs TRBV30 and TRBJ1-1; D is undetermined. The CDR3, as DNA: TGTGCCTGGAGCACTCAGGACACTGAAGCTTTCTTT. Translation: CAWSTQDTEAFF.